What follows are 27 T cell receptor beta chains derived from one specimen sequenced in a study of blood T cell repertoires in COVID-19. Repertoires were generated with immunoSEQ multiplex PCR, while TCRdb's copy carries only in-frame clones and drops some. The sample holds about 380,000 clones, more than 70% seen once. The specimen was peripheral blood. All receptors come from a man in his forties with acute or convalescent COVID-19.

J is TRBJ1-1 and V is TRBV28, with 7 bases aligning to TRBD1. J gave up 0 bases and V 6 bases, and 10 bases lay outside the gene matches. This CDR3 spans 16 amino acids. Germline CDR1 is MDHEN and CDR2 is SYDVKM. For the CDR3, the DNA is TGTGCCAGCAGGCCTACTATACAGGGGCTGAACACTGAAGCTTTCTTT. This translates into CASRPTIQGLNTEAFF.

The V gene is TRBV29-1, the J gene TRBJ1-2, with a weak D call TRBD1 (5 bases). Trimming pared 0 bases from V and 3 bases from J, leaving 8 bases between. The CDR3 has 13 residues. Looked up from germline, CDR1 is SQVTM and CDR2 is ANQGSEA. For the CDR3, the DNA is TGCAGCGTTGAAGATGCAGGGTACTATGGCTACACCTTC. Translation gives CSVEDAGYYGYTF. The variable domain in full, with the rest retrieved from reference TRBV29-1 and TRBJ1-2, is SAVISQKPSRDICQRGTSLTIQCQVDSQVTMMFWYRQQPGQSLTLIATANQGSEATYESGFVIDKFPISRPNLTFSTLTVSNMSPEDSSIYLCSVEDAGYYGYTFGSGTRLTVV.

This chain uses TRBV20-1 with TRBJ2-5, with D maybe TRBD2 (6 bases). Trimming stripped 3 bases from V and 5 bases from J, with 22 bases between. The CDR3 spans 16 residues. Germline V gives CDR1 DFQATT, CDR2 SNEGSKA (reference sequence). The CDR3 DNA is TGCAGTGCTAGTGGTGGGTCGGGGCTAGCGTTCGAGACCCAGTACTTC. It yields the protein CSASGGSGLAFETQYF.

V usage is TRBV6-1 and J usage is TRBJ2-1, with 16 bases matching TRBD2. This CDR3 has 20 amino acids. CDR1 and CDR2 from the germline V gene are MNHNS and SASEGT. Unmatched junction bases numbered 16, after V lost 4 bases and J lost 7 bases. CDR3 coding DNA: TGTGCCAGCAGTGGGAAAGCCGGGACTAGCGGGGGGGGACCTCGTAATGAGCAGTTCTTC. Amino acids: CASSGKAGTSGGGPRNEQFF.

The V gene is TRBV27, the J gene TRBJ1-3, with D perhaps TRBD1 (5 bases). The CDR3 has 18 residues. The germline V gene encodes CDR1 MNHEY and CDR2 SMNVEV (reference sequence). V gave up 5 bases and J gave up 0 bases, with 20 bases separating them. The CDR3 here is CASSPYWGSPSSGNTIYF. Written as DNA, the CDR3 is TGTGCCAGCAGTCCCTATTGGGGCAGCCCAAGCTCTGGAAACACCATATATTTT.

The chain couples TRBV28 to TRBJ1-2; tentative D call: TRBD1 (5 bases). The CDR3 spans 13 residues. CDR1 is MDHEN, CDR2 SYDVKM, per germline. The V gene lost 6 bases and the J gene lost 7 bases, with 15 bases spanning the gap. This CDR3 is CASRYQGTAGYTF. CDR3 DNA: TGTGCCAGCAGATATCAGGGTACGGCTGGCTACACCTTC.

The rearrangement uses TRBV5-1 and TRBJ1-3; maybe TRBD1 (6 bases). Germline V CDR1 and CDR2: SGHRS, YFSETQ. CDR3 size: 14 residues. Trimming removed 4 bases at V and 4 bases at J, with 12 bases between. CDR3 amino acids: CASSEDSFGNTIYF. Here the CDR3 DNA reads TGCGCCAGCAGCGAGGACAGTTTCGGAAACACCATATATTTT.

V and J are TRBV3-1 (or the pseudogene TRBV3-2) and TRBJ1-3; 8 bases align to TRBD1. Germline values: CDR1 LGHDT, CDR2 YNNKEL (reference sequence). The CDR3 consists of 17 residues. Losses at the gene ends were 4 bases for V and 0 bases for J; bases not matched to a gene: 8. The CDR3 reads CASSPNLGTGSGNTIYF. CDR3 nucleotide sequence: TGTGCCAGCAGCCCTAATTTGGGGACAGGCTCTGGAAACACCATATATTTT.

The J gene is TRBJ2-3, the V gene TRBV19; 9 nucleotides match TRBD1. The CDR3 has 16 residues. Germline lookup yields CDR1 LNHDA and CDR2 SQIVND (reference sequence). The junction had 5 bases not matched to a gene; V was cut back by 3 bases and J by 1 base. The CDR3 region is CASSITGTGRTDTQYF. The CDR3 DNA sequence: TGTGCCAGTAGTATTACCGGGACAGGGCGCACAGATACGCAGTATTTT.

The CDR3 spells CASSSGGASRGDYTF. CDR3 sequence (DNA): TGTGCCAGCAGCTCGGGCGGGGCCAGTAGGGGTGACTACACCTTC. The rearrangement links TRBV7-3 to TRBJ1-2; D is perhaps TRBD1 (5 bases). CDR3 length: 15 residues. CDR1 SGHTA and CDR2 FQGTGA come from the germline V gene. Trimming pared 4 bases from V and 10 bases from J, leaving 22 bases between.

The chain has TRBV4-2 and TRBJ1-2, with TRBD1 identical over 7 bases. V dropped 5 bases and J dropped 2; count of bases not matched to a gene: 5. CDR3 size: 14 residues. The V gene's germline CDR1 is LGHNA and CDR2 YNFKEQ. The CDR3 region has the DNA TGTGCCAGCAGCGACAGGGACACCAACTATGGCTACACCTTC. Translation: CASSDRDTNYGYTF.

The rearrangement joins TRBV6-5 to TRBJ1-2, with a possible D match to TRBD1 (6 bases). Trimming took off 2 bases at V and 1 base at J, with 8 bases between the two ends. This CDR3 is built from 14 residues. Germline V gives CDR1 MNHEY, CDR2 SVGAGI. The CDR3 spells CASSYGQFNYGYTF. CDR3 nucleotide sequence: TGTGCCAGCAGTTACGGACAGTTTAACTATGGCTACACCTTC.

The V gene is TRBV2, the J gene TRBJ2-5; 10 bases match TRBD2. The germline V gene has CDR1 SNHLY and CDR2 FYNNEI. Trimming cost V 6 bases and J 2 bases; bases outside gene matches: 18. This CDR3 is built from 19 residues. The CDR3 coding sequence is TGTGCCAGCAGCGAAACCCAACAGAGAGCGGGAGGGAGGCAAGAGACCCAGTACTTC. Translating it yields CASSETQQRAGGRQETQYF.

CDR3 sequence reads: CASSPGTGSPLHF. The CDR3 coding sequence is TGTGCCAGCAGCCCAGGCACCGGTTCACCCCTCCACTTT. The rearrangement links TRBV11-2 to TRBJ1-6; D is uncertain. Germline V gene sequence: CDR1 SGHAT, CDR2 FQNNGV. V lost 5 bases and J 9 bases, leaving 11 bases between the germline ends. This CDR3 is 13 amino acids long.

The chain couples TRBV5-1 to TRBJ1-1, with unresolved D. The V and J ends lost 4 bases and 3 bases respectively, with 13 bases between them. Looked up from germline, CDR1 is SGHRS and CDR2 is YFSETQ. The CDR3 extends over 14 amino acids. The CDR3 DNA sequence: TGCGCCAGCAGCCCTTCAGCGAGGGACACTGAAGCTTTCTTT. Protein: CASSPSARDTEAFF.

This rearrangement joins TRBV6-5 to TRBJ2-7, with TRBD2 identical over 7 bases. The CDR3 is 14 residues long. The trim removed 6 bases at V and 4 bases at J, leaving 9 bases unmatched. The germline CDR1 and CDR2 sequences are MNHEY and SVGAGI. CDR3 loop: CASRPAGLKYEQYF. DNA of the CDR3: TGTGCCAGCAGACCAGCGGGACTTAAGTACGAGCAGTACTTC.

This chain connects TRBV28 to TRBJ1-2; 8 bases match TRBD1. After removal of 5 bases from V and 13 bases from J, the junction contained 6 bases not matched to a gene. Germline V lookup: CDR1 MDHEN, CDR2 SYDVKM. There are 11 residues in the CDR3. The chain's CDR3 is CASSQDRVITF. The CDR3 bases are TGTGCCAGCAGTCAGGACAGGGTTATCACCTTC.

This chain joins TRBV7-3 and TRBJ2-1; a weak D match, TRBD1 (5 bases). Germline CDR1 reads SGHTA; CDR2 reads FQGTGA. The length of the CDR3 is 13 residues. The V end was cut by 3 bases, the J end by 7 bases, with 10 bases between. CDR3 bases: TGTGCCAGCAGCTTTCAACCAGGGAATGAGCAGTTCTTC. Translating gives CASSFQPGNEQFF.

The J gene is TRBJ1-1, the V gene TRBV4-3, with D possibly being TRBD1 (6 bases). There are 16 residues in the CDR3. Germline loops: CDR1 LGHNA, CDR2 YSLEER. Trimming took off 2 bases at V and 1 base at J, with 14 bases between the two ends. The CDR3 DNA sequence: TGCGCCAGCAGCCAATTACCGACAGGATCGAACACTGAAGCTTTCTTT. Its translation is CASSQLPTGSNTEAFF.

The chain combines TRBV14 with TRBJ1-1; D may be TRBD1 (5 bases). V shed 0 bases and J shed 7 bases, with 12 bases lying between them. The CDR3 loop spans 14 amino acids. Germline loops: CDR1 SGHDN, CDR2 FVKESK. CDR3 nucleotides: TGTGCCAGCAGCCAAGATCTCAGGGTTAGTGAAGCTTTCTTT. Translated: CASSQDLRVSEAFF.

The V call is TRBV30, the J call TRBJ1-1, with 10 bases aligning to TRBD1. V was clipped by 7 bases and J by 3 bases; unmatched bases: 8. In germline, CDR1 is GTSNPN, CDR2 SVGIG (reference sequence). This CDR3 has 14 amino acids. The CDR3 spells CAYLRQGADTEAFF. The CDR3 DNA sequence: TGTGCCTACCTCAGACAGGGGGCGGACACTGAAGCTTTCTTT.

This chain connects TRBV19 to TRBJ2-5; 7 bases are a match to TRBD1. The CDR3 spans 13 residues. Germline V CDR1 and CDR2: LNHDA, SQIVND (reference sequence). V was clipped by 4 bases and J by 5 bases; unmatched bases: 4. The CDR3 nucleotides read TGTGCCAGTAGTACAACAGGGGTGGAGACCCAGTACTTC. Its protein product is CASSTTGVETQYF.

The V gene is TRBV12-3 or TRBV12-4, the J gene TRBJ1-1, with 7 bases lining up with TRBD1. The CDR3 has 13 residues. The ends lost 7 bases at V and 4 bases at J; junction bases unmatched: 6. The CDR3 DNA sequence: TGTGCCAGCAATCCTTCAGGGGGCACTGAAGCTTTCTTT. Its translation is CASNPSGGTEAFF.

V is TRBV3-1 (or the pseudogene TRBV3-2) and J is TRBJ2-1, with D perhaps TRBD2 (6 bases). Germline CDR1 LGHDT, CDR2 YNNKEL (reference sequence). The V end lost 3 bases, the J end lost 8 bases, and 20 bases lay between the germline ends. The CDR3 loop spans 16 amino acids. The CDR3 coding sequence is TGTGCCAGCAGCCAGACCCCCGGGAGTCGTGGCGATGAGCAGTTCTTC. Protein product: CASSQTPGSRGDEQFF.

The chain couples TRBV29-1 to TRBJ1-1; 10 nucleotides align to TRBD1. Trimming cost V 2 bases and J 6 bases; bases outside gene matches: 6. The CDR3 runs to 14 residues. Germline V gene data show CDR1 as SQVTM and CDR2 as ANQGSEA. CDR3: CSVESWDRGAEAFF. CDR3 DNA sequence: TGCAGCGTTGAAAGTTGGGACAGGGGCGCTGAAGCTTTCTTT.

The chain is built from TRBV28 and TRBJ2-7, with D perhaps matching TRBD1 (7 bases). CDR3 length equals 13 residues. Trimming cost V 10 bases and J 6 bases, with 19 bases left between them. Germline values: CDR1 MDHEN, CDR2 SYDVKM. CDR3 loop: CAIQGGPGGEQYF. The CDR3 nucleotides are TGTGCCATCCAGGGGGGTCCCGGAGGCGAGCAGTACTTC. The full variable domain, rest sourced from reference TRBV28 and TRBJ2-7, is DVKVTQSSRYLVKRTGEKVFLECVQDMDHENMFWYRQDPGLGLRLIYFSYDVKMKEKGDIPEGYSVSREKKERFSLILESASTNQTSMYLCAIQGGPGGEQYFGPGTRLTVT.

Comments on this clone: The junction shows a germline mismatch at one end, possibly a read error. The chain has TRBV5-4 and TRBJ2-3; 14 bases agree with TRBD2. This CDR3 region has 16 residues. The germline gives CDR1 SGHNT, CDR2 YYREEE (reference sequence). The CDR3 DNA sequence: TGTGCCAGCAGCGCTGGACTAGCGGGAGGCACCGATACGCAGTATTTT. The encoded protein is CASSAGLAGGTDTQYF.